This T cell receptor (beta chain) was identified in a study of shared clonotypes between healthy human individuals. About the study: Per-donor plates numbered three CD4 naive, three CD4 memory, two CD8 naive and one CD8 memory. Overall study findings and caveats: The four-donor shared clonotypes exceeded non-shared clonotypes in generation probability, with non-shared ones scoring lower. Clonotype sharing among donors likely depends on sequencing depth. Inspection by rarefaction showed sorted-subset sequencing to be incomplete despite large depth.

Clones were sequenced by immunoSEQ multiplex PCR, and TCRdb holds only the in-frame ones, with some missing. This sample has millions of clones, with 85% to 95% found just once. As regards this clone: Its antigen is currently unknown.

CD8 cells regarded as naive lacked CD45RO, were positively chosen for CCR7, and omitted terminally differentiated effector memory CD45RA+ cells. V was pared by 5 bases and J by 9 bases, with 11 bases between. The CDR3 spans 12 residues. Germline V gives CDR1 SEHNR, CDR2 FQNEAQ (reference sequence). The chain uses TRBV7-9 and TRBJ2-1; TRBD1 is a possible D gene (5 bases). The TCR comes from a man between 18 and 29 years old in good health. Some clones in this sample may be carry-over from other donors' samples. The sequencing input was naive CD8+ T cells from PBMCs. The CDR3 DNA reads TGTGCCAGCAGCCCCCGACAGAGTGAGCAGTTCTTC. Translation: CASSPRQSEQFF.